The T cell receptor beta chain described here comes from a study of resident and recirculating memory T cells in vitiligo. About the study: Whole samples, not sorted cells, were homogenized and used for genomic DNA extraction.

The CDR3 spans 17 residues. Germline V gene data show CDR1 as MNHEY and CDR2 as SMNVEV (reference sequence). V lost 3 bases and J lost 4; bases outside the gene matches: 10. Generated by immunoSEQ multiplex PCR, the TCRdb table keeps only in-frame clones and is missing some. The sample includes 70,000 to 95,000 clones, around 90% seen only once; the top ten take 4% to 5.5%. The rearrangement joins TRBV27 to TRBJ2-7; 12 nucleotides match TRBD1. This TCR came from a male donor with vitiligo. Sequencing was carried out using blood. This chain's CDR3 is CASSLGAVGQGAYEQYF. As DNA, the CDR3 is TGTGCCAGCAGTTTGGGGGCCGTGGGACAGGGGGCTTACGAGCAGTACTTC.